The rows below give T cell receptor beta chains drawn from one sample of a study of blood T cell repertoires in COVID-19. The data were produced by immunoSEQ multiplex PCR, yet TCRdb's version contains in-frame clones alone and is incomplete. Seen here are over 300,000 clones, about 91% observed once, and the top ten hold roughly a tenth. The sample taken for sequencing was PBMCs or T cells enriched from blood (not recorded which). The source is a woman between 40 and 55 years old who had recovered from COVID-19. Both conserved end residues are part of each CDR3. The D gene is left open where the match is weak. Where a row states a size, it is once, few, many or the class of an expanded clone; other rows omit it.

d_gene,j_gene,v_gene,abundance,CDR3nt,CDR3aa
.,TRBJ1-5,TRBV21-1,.,TGTGCCAGCAGCAAGACGACCCGGGGGGGCCAGGTCAATCAGCCCCAGCATTTT,CASSKTTRGGQVNQPQHF
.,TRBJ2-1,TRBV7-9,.,TGTGCCAGCAGCTCCGCGGGGGCGCTCTACAATGAGCAGTTCTTC,CASSSAGALYNEQFF
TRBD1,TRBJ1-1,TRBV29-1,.,TGCAGCGGGACAGGGGGCACTGAAGCTTTCTTT,CSGTGGTEAFF
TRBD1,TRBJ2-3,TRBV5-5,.,TGTGCCAGCAGCCCGTACAGGGGTAGGGATTTGACAGATACGCAGTATTTT,CASSPYRGRDLTDTQYF
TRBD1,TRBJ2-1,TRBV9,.,TGTGCCAGCAGCATCCGGACAGGGACCTCCTACAATGAGCAGTTCTTC,CASSIRTGTSYNEQFF
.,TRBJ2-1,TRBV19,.,TGTGCCAGTAGTATAGCTGGAGGGCCCCTCAATGAGCAGTTCTTC,CASSIAGGPLNEQFF
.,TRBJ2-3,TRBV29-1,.,TGCAGCGTTACTAGGGTCGGCGGAGATACGCAGTATTTT,CSVTRVGGDTQYF
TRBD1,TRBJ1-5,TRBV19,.,TGTGCCAGTAGTATAAAGGGACAGAATCAGCCCCAGCATTTT,CASSIKGQNQPQHF
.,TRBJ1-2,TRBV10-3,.,TGTGCCATCTCCCGAGGCGGGAACTATGGCTACACCTTC,CAISRGGNYGYTF
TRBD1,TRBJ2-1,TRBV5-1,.,TGCGCCAGCAGCTTACGGAACAGGGGGCCTTACAATGAGCAGTTCTTC,CASSLRNRGPYNEQFF
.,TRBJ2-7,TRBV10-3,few,TGTGCCATCAGTGAATCCATGGAGCAGTACTTC,CAISESMEQYF